This T cell receptor (beta chain) was sequenced during a study of regulatory T cells in long-lasting Graves disease. As for time point: newly diagnosed GD, antithyroid drugs for less than 3 months. Preparation of the TCR library used RNA extracted from PBMCs. American Thyroid Association guidelines defined Graves' disease diagnosis. In this sample, this clonotype turned up many times. iRepertoire HTBI primers and Arm-PCR of CDR3 regions built TCR beta libraries. TCRdb re-analysed the multiplex PCR reads in MiXCR, keeping a single row per CDR3 protein. Altogether under 450,000 distinct CDR3 sequences are present, roughly 16% being singletons, with the ten largest covering 20% to 25%. The CDR3 loop spans 15 amino acids. V lost 8 bases and J 1 base, leaving 17 bases between the germline ends. Germline values: CDR1 MDHEN, CDR2 SYDVKM. These data were also filed under a second study, of T cells in Graves' hyperthyroidism and ophthalmopathy. As that report states: Clinical symptoms, serum thyroxine, TRAb, thyroid ultrasound and orbital computed tomography informed diagnoses.

This sequence joins TRBV28 and TRBJ1-1, with TRBD1 as a possible D gene (6 bases). The sequence derives from a woman aged 18-29 years with Graves disease. The sequenced sample was peripheral blood mononuclear cells (PBMCs), obtained at new diagnosis, from a patient treated with antithyroid drugs. The CDR3 loop is CASPPVGGTNTEAFF. The CDR3 DNA is TGTGCCAGCCCCCCCGTAGGGGGGACGAACACTGAAGCTTTCTTT.